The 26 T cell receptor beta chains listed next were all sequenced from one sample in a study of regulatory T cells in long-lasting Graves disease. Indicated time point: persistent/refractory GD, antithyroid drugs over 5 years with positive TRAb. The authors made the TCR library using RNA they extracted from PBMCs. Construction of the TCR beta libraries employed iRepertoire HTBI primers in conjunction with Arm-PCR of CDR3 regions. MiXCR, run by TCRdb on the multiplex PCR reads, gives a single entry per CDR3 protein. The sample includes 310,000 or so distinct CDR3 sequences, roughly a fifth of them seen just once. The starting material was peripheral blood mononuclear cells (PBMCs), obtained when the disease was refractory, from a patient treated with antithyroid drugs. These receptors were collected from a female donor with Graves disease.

CDR3 loop: CASSQAGLAGGREQYF. The CDR3 DNA sequence: TGTGCCAGCAGCCAGGCGGGACTAGCGGGGGGCCGGGAGCAGTACTTC. V gene TRBV14 combines with J gene TRBJ2-7; TRBD2 agrees at 15 bases. The V segment lost 3 bases and the J segment 7 bases; nucleotides outside the gene matches: 7. The V gene's germline CDR1 is SGHDN and CDR2 FVKESK. The CDR3 runs to 16 residues.

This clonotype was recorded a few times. Here the CDR3 DNA reads TGTGCCAGCATCCCGCCGGAGAAAGAGACCCAGTACTTC. This sequence encodes CASIPPEKETQYF. This chain connects TRBV6-1 to TRBJ2-5; no firm D call. V lost 7 bases, J lost 3 bases, and 12 bases lay in between. CDR3 length equals 13 residues. CDR1 is MNHNS, CDR2 SASEGT, per germline.

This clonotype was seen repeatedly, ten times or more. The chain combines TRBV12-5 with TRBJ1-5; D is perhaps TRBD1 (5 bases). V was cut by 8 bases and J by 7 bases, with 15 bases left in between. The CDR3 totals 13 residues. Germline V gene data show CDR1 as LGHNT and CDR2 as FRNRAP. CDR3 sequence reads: CASSGARLQPQHF. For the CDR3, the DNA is TGTGCTAGTAGCGGGGCCCGTCTCCAGCCCCAGCATTTT.

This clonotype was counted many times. The CDR3 loop reads CASSPEGNSPLHF. CDR3 coding DNA: TGTGCCAGCAGCCCAGAGGGAAATTCACCCCTCCACTTT. The chain combines TRBV3-1 with TRBJ1-6; D remains unclear. The V and J ends lost 4 bases and 7 bases respectively, with 8 bases between them. The CDR3 sequence is 13 residues long. Germline CDR1 and CDR2: LGHDT and YNNKEL (reference sequence).

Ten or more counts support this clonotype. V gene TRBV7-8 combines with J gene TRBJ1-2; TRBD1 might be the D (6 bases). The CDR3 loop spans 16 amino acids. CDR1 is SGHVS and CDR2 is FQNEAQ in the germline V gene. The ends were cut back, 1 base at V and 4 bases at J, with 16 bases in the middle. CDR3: CASSLGGGGVPYGYTF. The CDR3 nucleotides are TGTGCCAGCAGCTTAGGAGGGGGGGGGGTCCCCTATGGCTACACCTTC.

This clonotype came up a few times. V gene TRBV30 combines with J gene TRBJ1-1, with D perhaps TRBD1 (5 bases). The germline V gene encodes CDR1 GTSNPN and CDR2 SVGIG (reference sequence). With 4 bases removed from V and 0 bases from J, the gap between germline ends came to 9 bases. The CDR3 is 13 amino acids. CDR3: CAWTGQMNTEAFF. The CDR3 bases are TGTGCCTGGACAGGGCAAATGAACACTGAAGCTTTCTTT.

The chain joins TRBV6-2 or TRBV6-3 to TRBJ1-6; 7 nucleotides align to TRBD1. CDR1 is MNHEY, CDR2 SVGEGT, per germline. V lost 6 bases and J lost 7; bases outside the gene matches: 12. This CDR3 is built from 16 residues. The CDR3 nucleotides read TGTGCCAGCAGGGAAGAACAGGGGCCGGTGAATTCACCCCTCCACTTT. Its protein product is CASREEQGPVNSPLHF.

The CDR3 here is CASSSNRGNNEQFF. The CDR3 nucleotides read TGTGCCAGCAGTTCTAACAGGGGCAACAATGAGCAGTTCTTC. V usage is TRBV12-3 or TRBV12-4 and J usage is TRBJ2-1; TRBD1 matches at 7 bases. The CDR3 loop spans 14 amino acids. The V and J ends lost 4 bases and 5 bases, in that order; junction bases with no gene match: 5.

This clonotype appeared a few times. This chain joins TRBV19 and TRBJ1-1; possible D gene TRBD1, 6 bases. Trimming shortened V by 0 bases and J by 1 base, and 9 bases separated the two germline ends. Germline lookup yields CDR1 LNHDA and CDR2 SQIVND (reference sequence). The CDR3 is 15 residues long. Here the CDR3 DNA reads TGTGCCAGTAGTATAGATCCAGGGGAGAACACTGAAGCTTTCTTT. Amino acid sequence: CASSIDPGENTEAFF.

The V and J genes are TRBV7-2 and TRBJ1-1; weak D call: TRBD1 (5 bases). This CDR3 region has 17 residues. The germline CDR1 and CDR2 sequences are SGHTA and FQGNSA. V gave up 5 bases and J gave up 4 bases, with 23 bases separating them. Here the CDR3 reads CASSLTRGYTRGTEAFF. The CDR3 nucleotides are TGTGCCAGCAGCCTAACCCGGGGGTACACCCGGGGCACTGAAGCTTTCTTT.

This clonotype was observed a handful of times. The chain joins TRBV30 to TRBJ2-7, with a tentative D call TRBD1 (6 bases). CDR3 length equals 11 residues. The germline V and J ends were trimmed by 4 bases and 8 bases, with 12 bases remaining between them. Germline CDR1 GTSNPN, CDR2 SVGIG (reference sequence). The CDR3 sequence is CAWTTGIQQYF. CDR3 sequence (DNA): TGTGCCTGGACTACAGGGATTCAGCAGTACTTC.

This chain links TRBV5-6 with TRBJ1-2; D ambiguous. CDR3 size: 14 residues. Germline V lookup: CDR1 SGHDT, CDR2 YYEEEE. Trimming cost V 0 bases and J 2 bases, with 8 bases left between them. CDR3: CASSLATFNYGYTF. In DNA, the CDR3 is TGTGCCAGCAGCTTGGCCACATTCAACTATGGCTACACCTTC.

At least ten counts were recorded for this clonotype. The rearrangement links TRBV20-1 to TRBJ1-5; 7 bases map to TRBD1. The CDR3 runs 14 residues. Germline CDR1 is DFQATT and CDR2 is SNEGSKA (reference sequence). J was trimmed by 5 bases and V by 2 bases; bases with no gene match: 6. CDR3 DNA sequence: TGCAGTGCTAGACAGGGGGTGGGGGATCAGCCCCAGCATTTT. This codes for CSARQGVGDQPQHF.

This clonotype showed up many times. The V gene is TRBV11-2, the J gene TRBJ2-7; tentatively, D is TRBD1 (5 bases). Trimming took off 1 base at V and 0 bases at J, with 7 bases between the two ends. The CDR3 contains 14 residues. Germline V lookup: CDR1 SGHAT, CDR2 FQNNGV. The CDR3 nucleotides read TGTGCCAGCAGCTTAGTCGACAGCTCCTACGAGCAGTACTTC. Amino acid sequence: CASSLVDSSYEQYF.

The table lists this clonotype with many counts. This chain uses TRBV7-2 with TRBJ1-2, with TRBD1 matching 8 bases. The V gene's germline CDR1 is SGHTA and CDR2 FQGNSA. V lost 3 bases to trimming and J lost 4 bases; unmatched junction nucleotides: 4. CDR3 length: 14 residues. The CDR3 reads CASSFQGAVYGYTF. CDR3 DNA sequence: TGTGCCAGCAGCTTTCAGGGGGCGGTCTATGGCTACACCTTC.

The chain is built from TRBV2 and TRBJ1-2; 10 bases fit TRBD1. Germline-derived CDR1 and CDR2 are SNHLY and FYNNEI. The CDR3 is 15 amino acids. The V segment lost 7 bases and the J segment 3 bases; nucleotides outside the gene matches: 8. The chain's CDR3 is CASNLRQGAHYGYTF. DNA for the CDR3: TGTGCCAGCAATTTAAGACAGGGGGCCCACTATGGCTACACCTTC.

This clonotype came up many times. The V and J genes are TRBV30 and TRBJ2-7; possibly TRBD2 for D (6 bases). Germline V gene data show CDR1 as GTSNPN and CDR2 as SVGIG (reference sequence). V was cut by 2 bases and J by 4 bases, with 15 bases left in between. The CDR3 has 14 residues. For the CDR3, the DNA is TGTGCCTGGAGTAGGGACGCAGGGAGGTACGAGCAGTACTTC. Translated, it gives CAWSRDAGRYEQYF.

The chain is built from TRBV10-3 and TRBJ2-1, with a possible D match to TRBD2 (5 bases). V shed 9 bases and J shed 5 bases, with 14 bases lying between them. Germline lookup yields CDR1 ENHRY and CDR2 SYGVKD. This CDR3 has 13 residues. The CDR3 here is CAISLRGNNEQFF. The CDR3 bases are TGTGCCATAAGTCTCCGGGGTAACAATGAGCAGTTCTTC.

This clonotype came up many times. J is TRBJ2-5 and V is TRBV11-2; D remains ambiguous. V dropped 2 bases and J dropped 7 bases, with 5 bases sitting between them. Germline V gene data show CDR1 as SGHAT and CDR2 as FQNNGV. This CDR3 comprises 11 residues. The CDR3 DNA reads TGTGCCAGCAGCTTACTGGGGACCCAGTACTTC. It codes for CASSLLGTQYF.

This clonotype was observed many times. CDR3 residues: CASTFLGRVNYGYTF. Here the CDR3 DNA reads TGTGCCAGCACCTTCCTAGGAAGGGTTAACTATGGCTACACCTTC. This chain connects TRBV3-1 to TRBJ1-2; D uncertain. The CDR3 runs to 15 residues. Germline V gene sequence: CDR1 LGHDT, CDR2 YNNKEL (reference sequence). Trimming left V 7 bases short and J 1 base short, with 16 bases between.

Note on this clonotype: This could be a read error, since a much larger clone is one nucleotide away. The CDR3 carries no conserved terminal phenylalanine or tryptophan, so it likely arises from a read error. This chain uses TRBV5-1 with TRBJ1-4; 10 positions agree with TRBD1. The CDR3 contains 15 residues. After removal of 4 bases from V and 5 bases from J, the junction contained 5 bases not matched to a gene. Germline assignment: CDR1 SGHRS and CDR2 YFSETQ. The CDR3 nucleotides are TGCGCCAGCAGCCAAAGGGACAGGGGAAATGAAAAACTGTTTCTT. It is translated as CASSQRDRGNEKLFL.

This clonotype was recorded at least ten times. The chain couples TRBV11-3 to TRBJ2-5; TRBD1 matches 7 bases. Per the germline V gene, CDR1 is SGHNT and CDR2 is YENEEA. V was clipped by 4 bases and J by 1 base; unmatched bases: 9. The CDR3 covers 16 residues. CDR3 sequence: CASSSPIGQAQETQYF. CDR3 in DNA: TGTGCCAGCAGCTCACCGATCGGACAGGCCCAAGAGACCCAGTACTTC. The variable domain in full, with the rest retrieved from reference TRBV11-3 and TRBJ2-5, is EAGVVQSPRYKIIEKKQPVAFWCNPISGHNTLYWYLQNLGQGPELLIRYENEEAVDDSQLPKDRFSAERLKGVDSTLKIQPAELGDSAVYLCASSSPIGQAQETQYFGPGTRLLVL.

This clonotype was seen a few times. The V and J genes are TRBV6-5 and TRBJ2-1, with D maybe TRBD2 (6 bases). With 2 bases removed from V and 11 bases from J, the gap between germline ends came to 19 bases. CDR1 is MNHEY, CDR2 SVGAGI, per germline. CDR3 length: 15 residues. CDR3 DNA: TGTGCCAGCAGTTACGCCGGGCGGGGCCCAATGAAGCAGTTCTTC. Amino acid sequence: CASSYAGRGPMKQFF.

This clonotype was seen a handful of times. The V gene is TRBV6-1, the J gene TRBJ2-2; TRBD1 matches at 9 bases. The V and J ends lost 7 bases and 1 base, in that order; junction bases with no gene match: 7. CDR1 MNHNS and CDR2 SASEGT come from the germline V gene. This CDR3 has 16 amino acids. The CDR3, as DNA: TGTGCCAGCACAGGCCAGGGACAGGGGAACACCGGGGAGCTGTTTTTT. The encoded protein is CASTGQGQGNTGELFF.

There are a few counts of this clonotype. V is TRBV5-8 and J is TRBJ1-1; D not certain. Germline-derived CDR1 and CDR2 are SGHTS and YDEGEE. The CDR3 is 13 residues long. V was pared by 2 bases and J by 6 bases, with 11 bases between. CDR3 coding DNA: TGTGCCAGCAGCTTCTGGCAATCCTCTGAAGCTTTCTTT. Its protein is CASSFWQSSEAFF.

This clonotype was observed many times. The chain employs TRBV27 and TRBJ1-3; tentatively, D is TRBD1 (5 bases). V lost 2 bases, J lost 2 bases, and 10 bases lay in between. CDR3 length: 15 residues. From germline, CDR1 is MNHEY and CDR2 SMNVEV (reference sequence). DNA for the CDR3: TGTGCCAGCAGTTTAGGGGCAGGCCCTGGAAACACCATATATTTT. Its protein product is CASSLGAGPGNTIYF.